This entry lists 5 T cell receptor beta chains sequenced from one sample in a study of blood T cell repertoires in COVID-19. Repertoires were generated with immunoSEQ multiplex PCR, while TCRdb's copy carries only in-frame clones and drops some. The data contain around 280,000 clones, around 90% of them singletons. The sample comprised PBMCs or T cells enriched from blood (not recorded which). Source of these receptors: a woman aged 40 to 50 who had recovered from COVID-19.

This clone was recorded once. The chain joins TRBV6-2 or TRBV6-3 to TRBJ1-4; no reliable D call. The V gene's germline CDR1 is MNHEY and CDR2 SVGEGT. The CDR3 totals 13 residues. V was shortened by 5 bases and J by 8 bases, with 12 bases between the two germline ends. For the CDR3, the DNA is TGTGCCAGCAGTAGACGGGTTTCCGAAAAACTGTTTTTT. Translation: CASSRRVSEKLFF.

The rearrangement links TRBV7-2 to TRBJ2-7, with 10 bases fitting TRBD1. The germline V gene encodes CDR1 SGHTA and CDR2 FQGNSA. V shed 1 base and J 1 base; nucleotides not matched to a gene: 1. The CDR3 sequence is 15 residues long. The CDR3 region has the DNA TGTGCCAGCAGCTTAGGGACAGGGGGTTCCTACGAGCAGTACTTC. Translation gives CASSLGTGGSYEQYF.

This clone came up once. The J gene is TRBJ2-1, the V gene TRBV13; the D gene is possibly TRBD2 (6 bases). Germline V gene lookup returns CDR1 PRHDT and CDR2 FYEKMQ (reference sequence). Trimming pared 2 bases from V and 5 bases from J, leaving 10 bases between. This CDR3 is 14 amino acids long. The CDR3 DNA sequence: TGTGCCAGCAGCTTAAGGAGGGCCCACAATGAGCAGTTCTTC. It specifies CASSLRRAHNEQFF.

CDR3 region: CASSQDQQGNQPQHF. Written as DNA, the CDR3 is TGCGCCAGCAGCCAGGACCAACAGGGCAATCAGCCCCAGCATTTT. The chain combines TRBV4-1 with TRBJ1-5; possible D gene TRBD1, 5 bases. Germline V lookup: CDR1 MGHRA, CDR2 YSYEKL. Trimming stripped 3 bases from V and 2 bases from J, with 11 bases between. CDR3 length: 15 residues.

V gene TRBV6-5 combines with J gene TRBJ2-2; 8 positions match TRBD1. Germline V gene lookup returns CDR1 MNHEY and CDR2 SVGAGI. Trimming at V came to 1 base and at J to 4 bases, leaving 5 bases not matched to a gene. The CDR3 is 16 amino acids. CDR3 region: CASSYYGQGVTGELFF. The CDR3 DNA reads as TGTGCCAGCAGTTACTACGGACAGGGTGTCACCGGGGAGCTGTTTTTT.